This T cell receptor beta chain stems from a study of T cell clonality in common variable immunodeficiency. This clone was seen ten or more times. The antigen is unknown. The read stops 3 residues short of the end of the CDR3; the missing end is completed from the germline J gene. Looked up from germline, CDR1 is SEHNR and CDR2 is FQNEAQ (reference sequence). Trimming left V 4 bases short and J 1 base short, with 8 bases between. This CDR3 is built from 14 residues. Clones were read by immunoSEQ multiplex PCR, and TCRdb kept only the in-frame ones, dropping some. The record shows approximately 40,000 clones for this sample, with no singletons present. Broader study findings: T cell subpopulation sequencing would be needed to explain CVID clonality. Fewer TCRbeta clones were shared among CVID subjects than controls. Common variable immunodeficiency TCR beta sequences reportedly had fewer deletions and N-nucleotide insertions.

Each donor provided roughly 4.5 to 9 ml of heparinized whole blood. The sequence came from a person aged 18-70 years in good health. Source material: peripheral blood mononuclear cells. The chain employs TRBV7-9 and TRBJ1-5; maybe TRBD1 (5 bases). The CDR3 is CASSSDMSNQPQHF. Partial CDR3 DNA: TGTGCCAGCAGCTCGGACATGAGCAATCAGCCC.